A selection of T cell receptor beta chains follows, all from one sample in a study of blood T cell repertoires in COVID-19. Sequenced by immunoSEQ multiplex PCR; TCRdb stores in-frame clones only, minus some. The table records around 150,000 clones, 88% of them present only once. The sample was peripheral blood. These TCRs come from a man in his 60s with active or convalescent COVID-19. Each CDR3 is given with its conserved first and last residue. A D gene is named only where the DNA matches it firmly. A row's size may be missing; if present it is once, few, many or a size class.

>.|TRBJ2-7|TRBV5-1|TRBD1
CASSTLGQPSTYEQYF
TGCGCCAGCAGCACTCTGGGACAGCCCAGTACCTACGAGCAGTACTTC
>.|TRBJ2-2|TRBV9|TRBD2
CASSVGSSGRLGGELFF
TGTGCCAGCAGCGTAGGGTCTAGCGGGAGGTTAGGCGGGGAGCTGTTTTTT
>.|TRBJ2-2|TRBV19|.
CASGQRPVGTGELFF
TGTGCCAGTGGACAGCGGCCGGTGGGCACCGGGGAGCTGTTTTTT
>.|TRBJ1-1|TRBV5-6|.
CASSPLGGARMNTEAFF
TGTGCCAGCAGCCCCTTGGGGGGGGCGAGGATGAACACTGAAGCTTTCTTT
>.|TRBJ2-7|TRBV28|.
CASSLQGGIPYEQYF
TGTGCCAGCAGTTTACAGGGGGGAATACCTTACGAGCAGTACTTC
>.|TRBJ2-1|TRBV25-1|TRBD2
CASQGLAASYNEQFF
TGTGCCAGTCAGGGACTAGCGGCCTCCTACAATGAGCAGTTCTTC
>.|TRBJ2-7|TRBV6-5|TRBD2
CASCRLAGGSEQYF
TGTGCCAGCTGCAGACTAGCGGGAGGAAGCGAGCAGTACTTC
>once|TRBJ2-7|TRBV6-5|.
CASSYSGGNYEQYF
TGTGCCAGCAGTTACTCTGGCGGGAACTACGAGCAGTACTTC
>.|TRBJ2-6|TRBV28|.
CASSELHKRGANVLTF
TGTGCCAGCAGCGAACTCCACAAGAGGGGGGCCAACGTCCTGACTTTC
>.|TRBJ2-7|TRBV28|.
CASSFQRRREYEQYF
TGTGCCAGCAGTTTCCAGAGAAGACGGGAGTACGAGCAGTACTTC
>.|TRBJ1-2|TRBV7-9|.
CASSFYSRENYGYTF
TGTGCCAGCAGCTTCTACTCCAGGGAAAACTATGGCTACACCTTC
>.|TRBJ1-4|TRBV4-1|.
CASSQDIGEDEKLFF
TGCGCCAGCAGCCAAGATATAGGGGAGGATGAAAAACTGTTTTTT
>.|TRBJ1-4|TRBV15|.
CATSRGAGWDEKLFF
TGTGCCACCAGCAGAGGGGCAGGGTGGGATGAAAAACTGTTTTTT
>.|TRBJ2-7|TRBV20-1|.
CSAPIHYEQYF
TGCAGTGCTCCCATACACTACGAGCAGTACTTC
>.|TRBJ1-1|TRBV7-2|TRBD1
CASSTIWDSEAFF
TGTGCCAGCAGCACTATTTGGGACAGTGAAGCTTTCTTT
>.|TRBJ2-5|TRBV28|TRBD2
CASSPTRRTGAGQTQYF
TGTGCCAGCAGTCCCACACGGCGGACGGGAGCGGGGCAGACCCAGTACTTC
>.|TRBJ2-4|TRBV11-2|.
CASSPMGGGAVAKNIQYF
TGTGCCAGCAGTCCTATGGGAGGGGGGGCCGTAGCCAAAAACATTCAGTACTTC
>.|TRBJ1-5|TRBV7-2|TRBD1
CASSPITGEGNQPQHF
TGTGCCAGCAGCCCCATAACAGGGGAAGGCAATCAGCCCCAGCATTTT
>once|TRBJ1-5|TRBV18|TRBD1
CASSPGQGRQPQHF
TGTGCCAGCTCACCAGGACAGGGTCGACAGCCCCAGCATTTT
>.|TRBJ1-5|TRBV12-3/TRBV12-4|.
CASSQDRDQPQHF
TGTGCCAGCAGCCAGGACAGAGATCAGCCCCAGCATTTT
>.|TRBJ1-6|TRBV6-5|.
CASRPGGSPLHF
TGTGCCAGCCGACCGGGAGGTTCACCCCTCCACTTT
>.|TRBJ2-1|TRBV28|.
CASRPGAPGTLSEQFF
TGTGCCAGCAGGCCTGGGGCTCCGGGGACACTTTCTGAGCAGTTCTTC
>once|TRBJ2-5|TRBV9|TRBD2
CASSPSSGRALETQYF
TGTGCCAGCAGCCCCTCTAGCGGGAGGGCCTTGGAGACCCAGTACTTC
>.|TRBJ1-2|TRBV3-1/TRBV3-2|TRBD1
CASSSQGEIYGYTF
TGTGCCAGCAGCTCCCAGGGGGAGATCTATGGCTACACCTTC
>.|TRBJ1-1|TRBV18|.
CASSPPRAGGLNTEAFF
TGTGCCAGCTCACCACCTAGGGCAGGAGGCTTGAACACTGAAGCTTTCTTT
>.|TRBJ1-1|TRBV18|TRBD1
CASSPKDRVETEAFF
TGTGCCAGCTCACCCAAGGACAGGGTGGAAACTGAAGCTTTCTTT
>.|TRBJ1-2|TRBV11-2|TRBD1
CASSRDRESRGYTF
TGTGCCAGCAGCCGAGACAGGGAGAGTCGAGGCTACACCTTC
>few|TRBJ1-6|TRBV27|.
CASRLTAASSYNSPLHF
TGTGCCAGCAGGTTGACGGCAGCGAGCTCCTATAATTCACCCCTCCACTTT
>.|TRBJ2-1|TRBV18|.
CASSSTGNEQFF
TGTGCCAGCTCATCTACAGGGAATGAGCAGTTCTTC
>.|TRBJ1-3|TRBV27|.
CASSLRGAEFGNTIYF
TGTGCCAGCAGCCTCAGGGGCGCCGAGTTTGGAAACACCATATATTTT
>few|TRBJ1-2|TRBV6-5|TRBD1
CASTPTGAARGYTF
TGTGCCAGCACCCCAACAGGGGCGGCTCGAGGCTACACCTTC
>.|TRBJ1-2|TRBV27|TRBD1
CASSFTRQGSGYTF
TGTGCCAGCAGTTTCACCCGACAGGGGTCTGGCTACACCTTC
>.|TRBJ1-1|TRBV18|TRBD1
CASSPPTGQGNTEAFF
TGTGCCAGCTCACCCCCCACCGGACAGGGCAACACTGAAGCTTTCTTT